A selection of T cell receptor beta chains follows, all from one sample in a study of neoadjuvant anti-PD-1 for oral cavity cancer. TCRdb's table, derived via immunoSEQ multiplex PCR, lists solely in-frame clones and lacks some. The profile covers some 15,000 clones, with 60% to 70% appearing a single time and around 3.1% taken by the ten largest. Source: PBMCs, taken before nivolumab (anti-PD-1) treatment. These receptors were obtained from a person between 40 and 80 years old with oral cavity squamous cell carcinoma. CDR3s include the opening cysteine and the closing phenylalanine or tryptophan. The order of the fields is D gene, CDR3 length, J gene, V gene, CDR3 protein. A D gene is named only where the DNA matches it firmly.

D gene: .; CDR3 length: 16; J gene: TRBJ2-3; V gene: TRBV9; CDR3 protein: CASSAEGGSSTDTQYF
D gene: .; CDR3 length: 14; J gene: TRBJ1-5; V gene: TRBV6-4; CDR3 protein: CASSDRGSNQPQHF
D gene: TRBD2; CDR3 length: 14; J gene: TRBJ2-7; V gene: TRBV6-1; CDR3 protein: CASSRLADSYEQYF
D gene: .; CDR3 length: 13; J gene: TRBJ2-7; V gene: TRBV6-1; CDR3 protein: CASSVGLVDEQYF
D gene: TRBD1; CDR3 length: 14; J gene: TRBJ1-6; V gene: TRBV6-5; CDR3 protein: CASSYLGGRSPLHF
D gene: .; CDR3 length: 13; J gene: TRBJ1-1; V gene: TRBV19; CDR3 protein: CATSVGVDTEAFF
D gene: TRBD1; CDR3 length: 12; J gene: TRBJ1-5; V gene: TRBV27; CDR3 protein: CASSQTGQPQHF
D gene: .; CDR3 length: 18; J gene: TRBJ2-1; V gene: TRBV2; CDR3 protein: CASSEARGIPPSYNEQFF
D gene: .; CDR3 length: 16; J gene: TRBJ2-3; V gene: TRBV12-5; CDR3 protein: CASGLVVSQAADTQYF
D gene: .; CDR3 length: 13; J gene: TRBJ1-1; V gene: TRBV2; CDR3 protein: CASFKAMNTEAFF
D gene: .; CDR3 length: 14; J gene: TRBJ2-1; V gene: TRBV14; CDR3 protein: CASSPASSYNEQFF
D gene: .; CDR3 length: 12; J gene: TRBJ2-2; V gene: TRBV7-3; CDR3 protein: CASSSNTGELFF
D gene: .; CDR3 length: 17; J gene: TRBJ1-3; V gene: TRBV5-1; CDR3 protein: CASSLVGQALSGNTIYF
D gene: TRBD1; CDR3 length: 13; J gene: TRBJ1-2; V gene: TRBV19; CDR3 protein: CASRTGLNYGYTF
D gene: .; CDR3 length: 11; J gene: TRBJ2-1; V gene: TRBV2; CDR3 protein: CASSLGGEQFF
D gene: .; CDR3 length: 13; J gene: TRBJ2-7; V gene: TRBV5-4; CDR3 protein: CASSPDPGLQQYF
D gene: TRBD1; CDR3 length: 17; J gene: TRBJ2-3; V gene: TRBV9; CDR3 protein: CASSDRSRDRGDYTQYF
D gene: .; CDR3 length: 11; J gene: TRBJ2-2; V gene: TRBV30; CDR3 protein: CAWDVAGELFF
D gene: .; CDR3 length: 15; J gene: TRBJ1-5; V gene: TRBV28; CDR3 protein: CASKFQGGDNQPQHF
D gene: .; CDR3 length: 15; J gene: TRBJ2-5; V gene: TRBV7-9; CDR3 protein: CASSLVSGTQETQYF
D gene: .; CDR3 length: 16; J gene: TRBJ1-3; V gene: TRBV5-1; CDR3 protein: CASSLSVGISGNTIYF
D gene: .; CDR3 length: 15; J gene: TRBJ2-1; V gene: TRBV5-6; CDR3 protein: CASSLGEWVYNEQFF